This entry features one T cell receptor (beta chain) sequence. What it binds is unknown. The length of the CDR3 is 13 residues. V was clipped by 5 bases and J by 5 bases, with 12 bases between them. Germline values: CDR1 WNHNN, CDR2 SYGVQD (reference sequence). The source of the sample is a study of beta chain features in type 1 diabetes. Points from the study as a whole: Relative to healthy donors, patients appeared to have naive, central memory and Treg TCRB repertoires that were more similar. Shortening of TCRB CDR3s, moderate but significant, appeared in all four CD4+ subsets of Type 1 diabetes patients.

Purity exceeded 95% in all sorted populations. Reverse transcribing all isolated RNA meant expressed TCRB transcripts were sequenced. Using immunoSEQ multiplex PCR, the repertoire was profiled, and TCRdb retains in-frame clones only, with some absent. The table records around 160,000 clones, 9% to 10% of them present only once. The rearrangement links TRBV10-1 to TRBJ2-5; D is uncertain. The origin of this receptor is a young woman with type 1 diabetes. The specimen sequenced was central memory CD4+ T cells from blood. This CDR3 is CASSRSLWETQYF. As DNA, the CDR3 is TGCGCCAGCAGTCGGAGTCTATGGGAGACCCAGTACTTC.